This T cell receptor (beta chain) was found in a study of blood T cell repertoires in COVID-19. Study overall: Spain, Italy and the United States supplied samples that represented acute and convalescent COVID-19.

This CDR3 has 15 amino acids. The V segment lost 3 bases and the J segment 0 bases; nucleotides outside the gene matches: 3. Germline V lookup: CDR1 ENHRY, CDR2 SYGVKD. Only in-frame clones appear in the TCRdb table, and some are missing; sequencing was by immunoSEQ multiplex PCR. The table lists 210,000 or so clones, roughly 84% of them singletons, with roughly 6% in the top ten. This receptor was taken from a woman in her thirties or forties who had recovered from COVID-19. This sequence joins TRBV10-3 and TRBJ2-3, with 7 bases fitting TRBD2. Sequencing input: peripheral blood. The CDR3 DNA reads as TGTGCCATCAGTGACCCTAGCGGTAGCACAGATACGCAGTATTTT. This sequence encodes CAISDPSGSTDTQYF.